These T cell receptor beta chains were read from a single sample in a study of T cells in Graves' hyperthyroidism and ophthalmopathy. MiXCR, applied by TCRdb to the multiplex PCR reads, yields one record per CDR3 protein. Of hundreds of thousands of distinct CDR3 sequences detected, roughly 16% appear once; the ten largest clones hold more than 3%. Sample: blood. The receptors here all came from a woman between 35 and 50 years old with Graves' ophthalmopathy. The CDR3 runs from the conserved cysteine through the conserved F or W. A D gene is named only where the DNA matches it firmly. The listing skips clone size in some rows; elsewhere it reads once, few, many or a size class.

j_call: TRBJ1-1; v_call: TRBV6-1; d_call: NA; clone_size: few; cdr3_nt: TGTGCCAGCAGTCAGCGGTCGGGGGCTGAGACTGAAGCTTTCTTT; cdr3_aa: CASSQRSGAETEAFF
j_call: TRBJ1-5; v_call: TRBV2; d_call: NA; clone_size: NA; cdr3_nt: TGTGCCAGCGGCCAGAACAATCAGCCCCAGCATTTT; cdr3_aa: CASGQNNQPQHF
j_call: TRBJ1-1; v_call: TRBV11-1; d_call: NA; clone_size: many; cdr3_nt: TGTGCCAGCAGCCCAGGACTGACGAACACTGAAGCTTTCTTT; cdr3_aa: CASSPGLTNTEAFF
j_call: TRBJ1-6; v_call: TRBV11-2; d_call: NA; clone_size: many; cdr3_nt: TGTGCCAGCGGGTACCAAAATTCACCCCTCCACTTT; cdr3_aa: CASGYQNSPLHF
j_call: TRBJ1-1; v_call: TRBV12-3/TRBV12-4; d_call: NA; clone_size: many; cdr3_nt: TGTGCCAGCACCCTTACAACAAATTTGAACACTGAAGCTTTCTTT; cdr3_aa: CASTLTTNLNTEAFF
j_call: TRBJ1-3; v_call: TRBV12-3/TRBV12-4; d_call: NA; clone_size: NA; cdr3_nt: TGTGCCAGCAGCCCCCCCGGGATAGGAAACACCATATATTTT; cdr3_aa: CASSPPGIGNTIYF
j_call: TRBJ2-3; v_call: TRBV29-1; d_call: NA; clone_size: few; cdr3_nt: TGCAGCGTTGAAGTAGATACGCAGTATTTT; cdr3_aa: CSVEVDTQYF
j_call: TRBJ1-4; v_call: TRBV6-9; d_call: TRBD1; clone_size: few; cdr3_nt: TGTGCCAGCAGTTGGACCGGACAGGCGCGGTTGACTAATGAAAAACTGGTTTTT; cdr3_aa: CASSWTGQARLTNEKLVF
j_call: TRBJ1-2; v_call: TRBV29-1; d_call: NA; clone_size: few; cdr3_nt: TGCAGCGTTGACACTTCCGGCAGCAACTATGGCTACACCTTC; cdr3_aa: CSVDTSGSNYGYTF
j_call: TRBJ1-1; v_call: TRBV5-1; d_call: NA; clone_size: NA; cdr3_nt: TGCGCCAGCAGCTTGCGGGGTAAGGACACTGAAGCTTTCTTT; cdr3_aa: CASSLRGKDTEAFF
j_call: TRBJ2-4; v_call: TRBV12-3/TRBV12-4; d_call: NA; clone_size: few; cdr3_nt: TGTGCCAGCAGTTTTCGCTACGCGGCCAAAAACATTCAGTACTTC; cdr3_aa: CASSFRYAAKNIQYF
j_call: TRBJ1-5; v_call: TRBV28; d_call: NA; clone_size: few; cdr3_nt: TGTGCCAGCAGTTTATGGACGGCAGAAAGCAATCAGCCCCAGCATTTT; cdr3_aa: CASSLWTAESNQPQHF
j_call: TRBJ2-2; v_call: TRBV27; d_call: NA; clone_size: NA; cdr3_nt: TGTGCCAGCAGTTTATTTGCAGGGGGTTTTGGCGGGGGGACCACCGGGGAGCTGTTTTTT; cdr3_aa: CASSLFAGGFGGGTTGELFF
j_call: TRBJ2-7; v_call: TRBV7-2; d_call: TRBD1; clone_size: many; cdr3_nt: TGTGCCAGCAGCCGAGGGCGGGACAGGGGGGAAGAGCAGTACTTC; cdr3_aa: CASSRGRDRGEEQYF
j_call: TRBJ2-1; v_call: TRBV2; d_call: NA; clone_size: many; cdr3_nt: TGTGCCAGTAGGGCCCACCCGGCCAATGAGCAGTTCTTC; cdr3_aa: CASRAHPANEQFF
j_call: TRBJ1-2; v_call: TRBV19; d_call: NA; clone_size: NA; cdr3_nt: TGTGCCAGTAGGACAACTGGCGCGGATGGCTACACCTTC; cdr3_aa: CASRTTGADGYTF
j_call: TRBJ2-3; v_call: TRBV5-1; d_call: NA; clone_size: NA; cdr3_nt: TGCGCCAGCAGCGCCTGGGACGGACCAACAGATACGCAGTATTTT; cdr3_aa: CASSAWDGPTDTQYF
j_call: TRBJ2-3; v_call: TRBV12-3/TRBV12-4; d_call: NA; clone_size: few; cdr3_nt: TGTGCCAGCAGTTTAGTTGGCGGGGCCTCAGATACGCAGTATTTT; cdr3_aa: CASSLVGGASDTQYF
j_call: TRBJ1-2; v_call: TRBV12-3/TRBV12-4; d_call: NA; clone_size: many; cdr3_nt: TGTGCCAGCAGTTTTCGATTTGGGTCTGAACAGGGTCCTAACTATGGCTACACCTTC; cdr3_aa: CASSFRFGSEQGPNYGYTF
j_call: TRBJ2-7; v_call: TRBV2; d_call: NA; clone_size: many; cdr3_nt: TGTGCCAGCAGTGAATCAGCGGGTCAGGCCACGTACGAGCAGTACTTC; cdr3_aa: CASSESAGQATYEQYF
j_call: TRBJ2-5; v_call: TRBV3-1; d_call: TRBD2; clone_size: many; cdr3_nt: TGTGCCAGCAGGTTGACATGGGACTATAGGACGGAGACCCAGTACTTC; cdr3_aa: CASRLTWDYRTETQYF
j_call: TRBJ2-1; v_call: TRBV5-5; d_call: TRBD2; clone_size: few; cdr3_nt: TGTGCCAGCAGCTTGGTAGCGGGGGCCTATGAGCAGTTCTTC; cdr3_aa: CASSLVAGAYEQFF
j_call: TRBJ2-1; v_call: TRBV12-3/TRBV12-4; d_call: TRBD1; clone_size: NA; cdr3_nt: TGTGCCAGCAGTTCATCACAGGGGGCGAGGAATGAGCAGTTCTTC; cdr3_aa: CASSSSQGARNEQFF
j_call: TRBJ1-2; v_call: TRBV6-1; d_call: TRBD1; clone_size: few; cdr3_nt: TGTGCCACGAGCCAGATGGACAGGGCAGCCCCTTATGGCTACACCTTC; cdr3_aa: CATSQMDRAAPYGYTF
j_call: TRBJ2-1; v_call: TRBV5-6; d_call: NA; clone_size: many; cdr3_nt: TGTGCCAGCAGCTCGGGCGTGGGGCAGTTCTTC; cdr3_aa: CASSSGVGQFF
j_call: TRBJ1-5; v_call: TRBV2; d_call: NA; clone_size: many; cdr3_nt: TGTGCCAGCAGTGAGTCCGGCTATCAGCCCCAGCATTTT; cdr3_aa: CASSESGYQPQHF
j_call: TRBJ1-2; v_call: TRBV5-8; d_call: NA; clone_size: NA; cdr3_nt: TGTGCCAGCAGCTTGTTATCTTCCTCTGGCTACACCTTC; cdr3_aa: CASSLLSSSGYTF
j_call: TRBJ2-3; v_call: TRBV11-3; d_call: NA; clone_size: many; cdr3_nt: TGTGCCAGCAGCTTAGGTCCAGGCCAATCAGCAGATACGCAGTATTTT; cdr3_aa: CASSLGPGQSADTQYF
j_call: TRBJ2-2; v_call: TRBV5-1; d_call: TRBD1; clone_size: few; cdr3_nt: TGCGCCAGCAGCGGAAGACAGGGGACCGGGGAGCTGTTTTTT; cdr3_aa: CASSGRQGTGELFF
j_call: TRBJ2-7; v_call: TRBV7-9; d_call: NA; clone_size: NA; cdr3_nt: TGTGCCAGCAGCCGGGCCCTAGAGGAGCAGTACTTC; cdr3_aa: CASSRALEEQYF